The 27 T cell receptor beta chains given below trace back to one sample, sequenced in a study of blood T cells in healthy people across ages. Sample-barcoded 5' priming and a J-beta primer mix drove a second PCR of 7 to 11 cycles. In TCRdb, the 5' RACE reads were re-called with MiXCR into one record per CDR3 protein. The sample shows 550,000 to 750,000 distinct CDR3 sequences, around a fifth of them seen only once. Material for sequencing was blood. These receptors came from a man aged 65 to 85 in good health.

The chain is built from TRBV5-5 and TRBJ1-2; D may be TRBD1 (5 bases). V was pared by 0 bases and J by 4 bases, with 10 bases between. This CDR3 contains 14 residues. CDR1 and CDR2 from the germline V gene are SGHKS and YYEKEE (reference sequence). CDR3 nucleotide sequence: TGTGCCAGCAGCTTGGTTTCCGGGGGCTATGGCTACACCTTC. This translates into CASSLVSGGYGYTF.

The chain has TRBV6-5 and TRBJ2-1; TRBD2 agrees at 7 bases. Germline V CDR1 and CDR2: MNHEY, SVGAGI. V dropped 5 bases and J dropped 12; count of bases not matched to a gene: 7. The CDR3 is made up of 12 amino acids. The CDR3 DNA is TGTGCCAGCAGTGAAGCGGGAAGGGGGCAGTTCTTC. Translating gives CASSEAGRGQFF.

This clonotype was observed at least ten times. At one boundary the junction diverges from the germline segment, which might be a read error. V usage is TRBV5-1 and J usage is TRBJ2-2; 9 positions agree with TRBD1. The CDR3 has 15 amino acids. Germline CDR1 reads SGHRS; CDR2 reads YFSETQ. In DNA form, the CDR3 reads TGTGCCAGCAGCCTAGGACAGGGGAGCACCGGGGAGCTGTTTTTT. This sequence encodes CASSLGQGSTGELFF.

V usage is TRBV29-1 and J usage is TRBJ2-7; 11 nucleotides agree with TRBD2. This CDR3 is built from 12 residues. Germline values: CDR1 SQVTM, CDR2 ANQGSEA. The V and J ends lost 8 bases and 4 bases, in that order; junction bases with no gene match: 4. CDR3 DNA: TGCAGCACACGGACTAGCGGGTACGAGCAGTACTTC. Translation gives CSTRTSGYEQYF.

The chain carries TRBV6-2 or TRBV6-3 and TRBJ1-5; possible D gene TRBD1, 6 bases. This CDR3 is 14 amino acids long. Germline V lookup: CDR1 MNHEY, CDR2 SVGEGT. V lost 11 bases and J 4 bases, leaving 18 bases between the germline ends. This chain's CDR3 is CALGNRADNQPQHF. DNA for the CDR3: TGTGCCCTAGGGAACAGGGCGGATAATCAGCCCCAGCATTTT.

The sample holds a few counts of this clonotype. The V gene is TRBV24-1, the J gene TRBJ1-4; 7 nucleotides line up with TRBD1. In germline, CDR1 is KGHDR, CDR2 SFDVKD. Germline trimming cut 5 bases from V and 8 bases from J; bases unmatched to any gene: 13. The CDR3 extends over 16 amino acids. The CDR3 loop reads CATSGSGTELNEKLFF. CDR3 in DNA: TGTGCCACCAGTGGTTCCGGGACAGAGTTAAACGAAAAACTGTTTTTT.

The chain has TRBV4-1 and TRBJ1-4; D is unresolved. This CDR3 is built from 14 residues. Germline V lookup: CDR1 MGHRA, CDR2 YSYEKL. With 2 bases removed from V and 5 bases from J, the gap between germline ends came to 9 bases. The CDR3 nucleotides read TGCGCCAGCAGCCAACCCGGAGCAAATGAAAAACTGTTTTTT. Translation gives CASSQPGANEKLFF.

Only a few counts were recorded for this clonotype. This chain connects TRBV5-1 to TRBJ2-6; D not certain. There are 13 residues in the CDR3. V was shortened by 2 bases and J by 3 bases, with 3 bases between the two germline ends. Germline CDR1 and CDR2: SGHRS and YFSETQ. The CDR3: CASSFDGANVLTF. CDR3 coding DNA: TGCGCCAGCAGCTTCGATGGGGCCAACGTCCTGACTTTC.

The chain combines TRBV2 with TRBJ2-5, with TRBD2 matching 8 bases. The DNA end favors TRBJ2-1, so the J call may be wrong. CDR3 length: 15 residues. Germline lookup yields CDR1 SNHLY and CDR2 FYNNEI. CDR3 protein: CASSEGGRRPNEQFF. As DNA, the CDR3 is TGTGCCAGCAGTGAAGGCGGGAGGAGGCCCAATGAGCAGTTCTTC.

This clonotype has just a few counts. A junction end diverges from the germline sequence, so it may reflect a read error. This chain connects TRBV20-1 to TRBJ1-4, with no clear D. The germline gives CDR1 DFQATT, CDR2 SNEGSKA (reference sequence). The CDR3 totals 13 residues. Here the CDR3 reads CSAPDPPNGKLFF. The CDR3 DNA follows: TGCAGTGCTCCGGACCCTCCTAATGGAAAACTGTTTTTT.

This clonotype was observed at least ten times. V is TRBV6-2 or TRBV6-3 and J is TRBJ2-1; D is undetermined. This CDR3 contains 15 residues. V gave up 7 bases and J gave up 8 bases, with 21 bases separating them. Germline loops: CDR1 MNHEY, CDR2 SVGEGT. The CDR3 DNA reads TGTGCCAGCACGGATGACGGGCCGACCGTGGATGAGCAGTTCTTC. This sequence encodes CASTDDGPTVDEQFF.

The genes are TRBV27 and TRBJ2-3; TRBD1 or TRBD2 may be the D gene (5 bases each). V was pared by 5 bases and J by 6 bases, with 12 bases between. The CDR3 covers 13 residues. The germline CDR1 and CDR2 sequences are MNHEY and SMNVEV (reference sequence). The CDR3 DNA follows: TGTGCCAGCAGTGCACCGGGACGCGATACGCAGTATTTT. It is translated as CASSAPGRDTQYF.

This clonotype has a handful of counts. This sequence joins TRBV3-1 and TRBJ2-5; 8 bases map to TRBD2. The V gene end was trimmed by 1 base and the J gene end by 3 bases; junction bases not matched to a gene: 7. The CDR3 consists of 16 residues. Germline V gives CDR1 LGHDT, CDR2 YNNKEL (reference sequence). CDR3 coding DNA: TGTGCCAGCAGCCAAGTCTCAGCGGGAGAGAAAGAGACCCAGTACTTC. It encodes CASSQVSAGEKETQYF.

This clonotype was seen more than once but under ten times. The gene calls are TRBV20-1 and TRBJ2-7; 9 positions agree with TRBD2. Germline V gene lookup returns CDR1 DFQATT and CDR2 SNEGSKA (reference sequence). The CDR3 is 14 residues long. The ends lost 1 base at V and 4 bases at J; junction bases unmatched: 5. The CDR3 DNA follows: TGCAGTGCTAGAGGGCCTAGCGGGAATTACGAGCAGTACTTC. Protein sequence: CSARGPSGNYEQYF.

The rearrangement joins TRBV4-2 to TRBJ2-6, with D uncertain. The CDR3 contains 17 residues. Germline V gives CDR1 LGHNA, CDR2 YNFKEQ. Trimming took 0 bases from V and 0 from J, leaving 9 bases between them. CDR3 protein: CASSQDGHNSGANVLTF. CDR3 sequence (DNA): TGTGCCAGCAGCCAAGATGGGCACAACTCTGGGGCCAACGTCCTGACTTTC.

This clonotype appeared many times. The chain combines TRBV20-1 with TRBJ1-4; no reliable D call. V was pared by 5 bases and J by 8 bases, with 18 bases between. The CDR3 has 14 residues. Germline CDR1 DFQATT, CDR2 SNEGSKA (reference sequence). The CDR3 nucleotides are TGCAGTGCTCAGATAAGCCGCGTTGAGGAAAAACTGTTTTTT. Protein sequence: CSAQISRVEEKLFF.

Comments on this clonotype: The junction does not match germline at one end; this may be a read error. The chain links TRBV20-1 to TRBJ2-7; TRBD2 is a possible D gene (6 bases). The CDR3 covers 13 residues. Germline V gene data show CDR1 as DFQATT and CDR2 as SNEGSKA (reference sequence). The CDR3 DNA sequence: TGCGGTGCTAGAGGTAGCGGCAGGGAAGAGCAGTACTTC. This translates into CGARGSGREEQYF.

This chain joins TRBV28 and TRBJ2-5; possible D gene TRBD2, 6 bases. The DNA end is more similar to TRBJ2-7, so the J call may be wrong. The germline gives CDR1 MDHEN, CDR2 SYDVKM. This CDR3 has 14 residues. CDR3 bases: TGTGCCAGCAGTTCCCCGGGAGCCCACTACGAGCAGTACTTC. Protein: CASSSPGAHYEQYF.

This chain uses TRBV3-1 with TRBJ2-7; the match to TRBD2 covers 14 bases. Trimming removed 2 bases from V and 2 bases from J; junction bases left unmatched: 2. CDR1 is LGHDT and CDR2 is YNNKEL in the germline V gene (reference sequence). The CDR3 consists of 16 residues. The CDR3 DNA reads TGTGCCAGCAGCCAAATGGGACTAGCGGGAGCCTACGAGCAGTACTTC. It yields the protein CASSQMGLAGAYEQYF.

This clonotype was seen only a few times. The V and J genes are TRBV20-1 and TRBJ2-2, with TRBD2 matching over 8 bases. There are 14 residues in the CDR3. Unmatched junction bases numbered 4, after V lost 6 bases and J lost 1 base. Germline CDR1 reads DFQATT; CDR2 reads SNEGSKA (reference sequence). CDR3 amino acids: CSAASGGNTGELFF. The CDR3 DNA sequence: TGCAGTGCAGCGAGCGGGGGGAACACCGGGGAGCTGTTTTTT.

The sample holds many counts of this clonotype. CDR3 amino acids: CASSLGSQQETQYF. The CDR3, as DNA: TGCGCCAGCAGCTTGGGGTCACAGCAAGAGACCCAGTACTTC. The rearrangement joins TRBV5-1 to TRBJ2-5; D not certain. Germline CDR1 is SGHRS and CDR2 is YFSETQ. The CDR3 runs to 14 residues. The germline V and J ends were trimmed by 0 bases and 2 bases, with 8 bases remaining between them.

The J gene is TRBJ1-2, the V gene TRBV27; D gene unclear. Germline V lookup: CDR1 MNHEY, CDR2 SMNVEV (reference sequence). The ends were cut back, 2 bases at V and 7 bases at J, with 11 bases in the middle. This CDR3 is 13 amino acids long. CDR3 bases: TGTGCCAGCAGTTTAGCCGGGATGGGTGGCTACACCTTC. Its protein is CASSLAGMGGYTF.

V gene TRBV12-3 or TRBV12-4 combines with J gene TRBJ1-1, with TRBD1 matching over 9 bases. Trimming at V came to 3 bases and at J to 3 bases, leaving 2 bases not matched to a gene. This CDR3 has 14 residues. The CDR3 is CASSFGTGYTEAFF. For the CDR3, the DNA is TGTGCCAGCAGTTTTGGGACAGGGTACACTGAAGCTTTCTTT.

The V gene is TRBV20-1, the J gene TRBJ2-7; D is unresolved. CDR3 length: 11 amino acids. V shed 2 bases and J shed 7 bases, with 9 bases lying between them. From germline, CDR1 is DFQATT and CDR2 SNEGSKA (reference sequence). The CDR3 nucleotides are TGCAGTGCTAGACCCATTGGGGAGCAGTACTTC. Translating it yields CSARPIGEQYF.

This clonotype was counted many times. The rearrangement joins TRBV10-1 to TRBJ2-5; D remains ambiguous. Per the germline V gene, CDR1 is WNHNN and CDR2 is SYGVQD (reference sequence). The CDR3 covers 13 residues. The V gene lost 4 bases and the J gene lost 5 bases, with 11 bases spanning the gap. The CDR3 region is CASSVVSGETQYF. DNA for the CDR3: TGCGCCAGCAGTGTGGTCAGTGGGGAGACCCAGTACTTC.

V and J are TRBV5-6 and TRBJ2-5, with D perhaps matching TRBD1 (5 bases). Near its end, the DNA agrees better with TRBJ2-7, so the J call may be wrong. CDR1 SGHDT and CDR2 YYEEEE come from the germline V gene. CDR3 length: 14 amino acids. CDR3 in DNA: TGTGCCAGCAGCCTGGACAATCTGGTCTACGAGCAGTACTTC. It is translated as CASSLDNLVYEQYF.

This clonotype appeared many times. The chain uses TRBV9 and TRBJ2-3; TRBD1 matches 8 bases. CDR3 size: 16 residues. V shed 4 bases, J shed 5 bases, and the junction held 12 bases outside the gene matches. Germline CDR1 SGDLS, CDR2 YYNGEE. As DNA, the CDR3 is TGTGCCAGCAGCTCCCCTCGCAGGGGGCGCGAAGATACGCAGTATTTT. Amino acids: CASSSPRRGREDTQYF.